This T cell receptor beta chain was identified in a study of response to subunit inactivated influenza vaccine. Each CDR3 protein gets one entry after TCRdb re-called the RT-PCR reads with MiXCR. The table records around 600,000 distinct CDR3 sequences, about 11% of them present only once. General study findings and limits: Each seasonal influenza vaccination recruits few new T cells, the authors suggested.

The table lists this clonotype with a few counts. As yet, its antigen is unknown. These same data were also listed under a study on T cells expressing NK-cell markers. That source adds: Libraries used 5'RACE template switching adding universal primer site and UMIs.

The clonotype comes from a man aged 45-65 years who received an inactivated influenza vaccine. This specimen was PBMCs from blood, taken on the day of vaccination.

The chain's CDR3 is CSARQGGGGINEQFF. For the CDR3, the DNA is TGCAGTGCTAGACAGGGGGGAGGAGGTATCAATGAGCAGTTCTTC. The chain couples TRBV20-1 to TRBJ2-1, with D possibly being TRBD1 (7 bases). The CDR3 consists of 15 residues. Germline V gene data show CDR1 as DFQATT and CDR2 as SNEGSKA (reference sequence). The V and J ends lost 2 bases and 6 bases respectively, with 17 bases between them.